This TCR beta chain derives from a study of blood T cell repertoires in COVID-19. Sequencing used immunoSEQ multiplex PCR; TCRdb keeps in-frame clones, though not all of them. The repertoire holds about 210,000 clones, around 85% seen once, with approximately 0.69% in the top ten. The CDR3 consists of 14 residues. Germline-derived CDR1 and CDR2 are MNHEY and SMNVEV (reference sequence). The trim removed 5 bases at V and 5 bases at J, leaving 6 bases unmatched. The TCR was taken from a man aged 35 to 55 with acute or convalescent COVID-19. The sequenced sample was peripheral blood. The rearrangement links TRBV27 to TRBJ2-7; 10 bases align to TRBD1. In nucleotides, the CDR3 is TGTGCCAGCAGTCGGGACAGGGGAAGGGACGAGCAGTACTTC. This translates into CASSRDRGRDEQYF.